This T cell receptor (beta chain) was observed in a study of blood T cell repertoires in COVID-19. The overall study: Sample material is recorded as cDNA or gDNA derived from T cells, B-cell-depleted T cells, or PBMCs.

CDR3 size: 19 residues. J lost 7 bases, V lost 0 bases, and 16 bases had no gene match. CDR1 is LGHNT and CDR2 is FRNRAP in the germline V gene. Only in-frame clones appear in the TCRdb table, and some are missing; sequencing was by immunoSEQ multiplex PCR. The table records 250,000 or so clones, roughly 90% of them present only once. The TCR sequence derives from a man under 40 with active or convalescent COVID-19. The rearrangement links TRBV12-5 to TRBJ2-7, with 12 bases identical to TRBD2. Input material: peripheral blood. CDR3 protein: CASGLVVGTSGLEPWEQYF. In nucleotides, the CDR3 is TGTGCTAGTGGTTTGGTAGTTGGGACTAGCGGGCTAGAGCCCTGGGAGCAGTACTTC.